The text below deals with one T cell receptor (beta chain). Its antigen remains unknown. TCRdb re-called the 5' RACE reads; every CDR3 protein appears as one record, without DNA. The sample holds about 160,000 distinct CDR3 sequences. The source of the sample is a study of T cells expressing NK-cell markers. Study in general: Seven sequenced donors out of eight were HCMV-seropositive, one seronegative. Points from the study as a whole: Each of over 5 donors carried dominant NKG2C+ clonotypes accounting for about 1.0-8% of CD8+ T cells. One observes that, in four donors, these clonotypes were also the leading ones within the CD3+CD56-NKG2C+ fraction.

The germline CDR1 and CDR2 sequences are SQVTM and ANQGSEA. The CDR3 totals 13 residues. Sample: blood T cells: a sorted CD56 or NKG2C T cell subset, CD4+ or CD8+ T cells, or bulk PBMC T cells (not recorded which). The chain couples TRBV29-1 to TRBJ2-7; TCRdb picks TRBD1, but there is no DNA to check that call. This TCR was sampled from a woman aged 18 to 75 in good health. The CDR3: CSVEEGAGYEQYF.